This T cell receptor (beta chain) is drawn from a study of blood T cell repertoires in COVID-19 (dated by TCRdb to the early 2020s). About the study as a whole: The collaborator samples originated in the United States, Italy and Spain and spanned the acute and convalescent phases of COVID-19. Nearly every sample came with metadata listing a de-identified subject ID, COVID-19 status, age in years and sex. The repertoires were made available in a free public database intended to serve as a resource for research on the immune response to SARS-CoV-2. The prospective study material was composed of cDNA or gDNA derived from T cells, B-cell-depleted T cells, or PBMCs. Where available, HLA class I and class II types were obtained from metadata supplied by the sample provider rather than from assay-based typing. Samples came from the ongoing ImmuneRACE study (first 160 participants) plus 1,254 subjects from 6 global collaborators. Subjects who had been exposed to COVID-19, were actively infected with it, or had recovered from it provided the deeply sampled blood TCRbeta repertoires that made up the dataset.

The CDR1 and CDR2 encoded by the germline V gene are SGDLS and YYNGEE. V and J are truncated by 0 bases and 0 bases respectively, leaving an intervening sequence of 9 bases. The CDR3 holds 15 amino acids from the cysteine to the phenylalanine. Of the read, only the CDR3 DNA is kept; its 45 bases are in frame from base 1. One collaborating source in Seattle enrolled patients during active infection and followed them longitudinally through the course of disease. The collaborating institutions used their own protocols to collect whole blood in K2EDTA tubes. For TCRbeta analysis, collaborators shipped samples as frozen whole blood, isolated PBMCs, or DNA extracted from either of those sample types. On this clone: The specificity of this receptor is unknown. Within one base of it there is no much larger clone, and no base qualities were kept.

The immunoSEQ Assay, a bias-controlled multiplex PCR, was used to amplify TCRbeta CDR3 regions from genomic DNA. Per the original workflow: The number of nucleated cells in each sample was estimated by amplification of reference gene primers within the assay. To quantify the absolute abundance of each unique TCRbeta CDR3 rearrangement, sequence reads were collapsed and filtered. Productive Simpson clonality was computed per sample as the square root of Simpson's diversity index over productive rearrangements. The table comes from immuneACCESS by way of TCRdb, which keeps in-frame sequences with V and J called. Part of the clones is missing from these tables; in studies checked, under half for an unresolved V gene and the rest for unknown reasons. The V and J calls and clone size were taken over from that table, and D and trimming were inferred from the DNA. Present in this sample are fewer than 250,000 clones, 82% of which were seen just once. Together, the top ten hold approximately 8.1% of the sample.

What the authors observed across the whole study: Clinical and demographic metadata were provided uncurated, with the amount varying by source and participant.

This receptor was identified in a woman aged 55-69 years with COVID-19, enrolled during active disease. The sample consisted of peripheral blood. Recombination connected TRBV9 to TRBJ1-1; the D gene lacks a confident call. CDR3 sequence: CASSVGNRMNTEAFF. The bases are TGTGCCAGCAGCGTAGGGAACAGAATGAACACTGAAGCTTTCTTT.